This TCR beta chain was profiled in a study of technical replicates of blood from several donors. The assay was immunoSEQ multiplex PCR, and TCRdb's table has in-frame clones only and misses some. The table includes fewer than 100,000 clones, approximately 90% detected once. The CDR3 is 11 residues long. V lost 1 base and J 10 bases, leaving 5 bases between the germline ends. CDR1 SGHVS and CDR2 FNYEAQ come from the germline V gene. Material: T cells isolated from PBMCs. This receptor was obtained from a human donor in good health. The rearrangement links TRBV7-6 to TRBJ2-1; D gene uncertain. CDR3 nucleotides: TGTGCCAGCAGCTTAGTGGCAGAGCAGTTCTTC. This sequence encodes CASSLVAEQFF. The variable domain in full, completed from reference TRBV7-6 and TRBJ2-1, reads GAGVSQSPRYKVTKRGQDVALRCDPISGHVSLYWYRQALGQGPEFLTYFNYEAQQDKSGLPNDRFSAERPEGSISTLTIQRTEQRDSAMYRCASSLVAEQFFGPGTRLTVL.